The 9 T cell receptor beta chains reported below all come from one sample, sequenced in a study of molecular identifiers for immune sequencing clone quantification. TCRdb itself ran the PCR reads through MiXCR, one entry per CDR3 protein. Of more than 70,000 distinct CDR3 sequences listed, around a fifth were seen once; the top ten hold approximately 0.99%. The source material was naive CD8+ T cells from blood, with Jurkat cell RNA spiked in. As to subset: FACS-sorted CD8+CD4-CCR7+CD45RA+ naive T cells. These receptors were taken from a human donor in good health. Some libraries in this study had Jurkat cell RNA spiked in.

In this sample, this clonotype turned up a few times. J is TRBJ1-5 and V is TRBV7-8; D perhaps matches TRBD1 (5 bases). The germline V and J ends were trimmed by 4 bases and 8 bases, with 18 bases remaining between them. Germline loops: CDR1 SGHVS, CDR2 FQNEAQ. This CDR3 contains 15 residues. The CDR3 loop is CASSSGDSPGEPQHF. The CDR3 DNA is TGTGCCAGCAGCTCGGGGGACTCTCCGGGTGAGCCCCAGCATTTT.

This clonotype has only a few counts. V is TRBV7-8 and J is TRBJ1-2, with a weak D call TRBD1 (6 bases). CDR1 and CDR2 (germline): SGHVS, FQNEAQ. The CDR3 has 13 amino acids. Trimming removed 5 bases from V and 5 bases from J, with 12 bases in between. CDR3 loop: CASSPGTPYGYTF. CDR3 DNA sequence: TGTGCCAGCAGCCCCGGGACACCTTATGGCTACACCTTC. The full variable domain, rest sourced from reference TRBV7-8 and TRBJ1-2, is GAGVSQSPRYKVAKRGQDVALRCDPISGHVSLFWYQQALGQGPEFLTYFQNEAQLDKSGLPSDRFFAERPEGSVSTLKIQRTQQEDSAVYLCASSPGTPYGYTFGSGTRLTVV.

At least ten counts were recorded for this clonotype. The V gene is TRBV20-1, the J gene TRBJ2-3, with 8 bases lining up with TRBD2. V dropped 3 bases and J dropped 0; count of bases not matched to a gene: 11. This CDR3 is 17 amino acids long. Germline V gene lookup returns CDR1 DFQATT and CDR2 SNEGSKA (reference sequence). CDR3: CSASRQQRELSTDTQYF. The DNA of the CDR3 is TGCAGTGCTAGTCGCCAGCAGCGGGAGCTGAGCACAGATACGCAGTATTTT.

This clonotype was seen repeatedly, ten times or more. CDR3 amino acids: CASSYAGGLETQYF. The CDR3, as DNA: TGTGCCAGCAGTTACGCGGGAGGATTAGAGACCCAGTACTTC. V usage is TRBV6-5 and J usage is TRBJ2-5; 8 bases are a match to TRBD2. Germline CDR1 reads MNHEY; CDR2 reads SVGAGI. The CDR3 consists of 14 residues. With 2 bases clipped from V and 4 bases from J, the junction kept 3 bases outside the gene matches.

This clonotype was recorded many times. Here the CDR3 DNA reads TGTGCCACCAGTGATTCTACAGGGGGGGCGAACACCGGGGAGCTGTTTTTT. This sequence encodes CATSDSTGGANTGELFF. The chain couples TRBV24-1 to TRBJ2-2; possible D gene TRBD1, 8 bases. The CDR3 has 17 amino acids. V lost 2 bases and J 0 bases, leaving 12 bases between the germline ends. The germline V gene encodes CDR1 KGHDR and CDR2 SFDVKD.

V is TRBV29-1 and J is TRBJ2-1, with TRBD2 as a possible D gene (6 bases). V was clipped by 1 base and J by 8 bases, with 18 bases between them. The CDR3 has 15 amino acids. The germline CDR1 and CDR2 sequences are SQVTM and ANQGSEA. CDR3: CSVEVSYGSIYEQFF. The CDR3 DNA reads as TGCAGCGTTGAAGTGTCGTACGGGAGTATCTATGAGCAGTTCTTC.

This clonotype was detected ten times or more. V is TRBV27 and J is TRBJ2-6; D unclear. The CDR3 is 15 residues long. V lost 3 bases and J lost 1, with 7 bases in between. Germline values: CDR1 MNHEY, CDR2 SMNVEV (reference sequence). The CDR3 DNA reads TGTGCCAGCAGTTTTAAAGGATCTGGGGCCAACGTCCTGACTTTC. Amino acids: CASSFKGSGANVLTF.

The gene calls are TRBV21-1 and TRBJ1-5; TRBD1 is taken as the D call from the table, unchecked against the DNA. TRBV21-1 constitutes a pseudogene. This CDR3 is built from 17 residues. CDR3 in DNA: TGTGCCAGCAGCAAAGCCCAGGACATCTGGGTTAATCAGCCCCAGCATTTT. Translating gives CASSKAQDIWVNQPQHF.

This clonotype appeared many times. This chain links TRBV27 with TRBJ1-5; D remains unclear. V was trimmed by 2 bases and J by 14 bases, leaving 16 bases between them. Per the germline V gene, CDR1 is MNHEY and CDR2 is SMNVEV (reference sequence). This CDR3 is built from 13 residues. The CDR3 coding sequence is TGTGCCAGCAGTTTAGGAGGCATATCCGTCGAGCATTTT. It codes for CASSLGGISVEHF.